This TCR beta chain was observed in a study of blood T cell repertoires in COVID-19. Study at large: Spain, Italy and the United States supplied samples that represented acute and convalescent COVID-19. PBMCs, B-cell-depleted T cells, or T cells provided the cDNA or gDNA that made up the material.

Trimming took 5 bases from V and 7 from J; bases not matched to a gene: 5. The germline V gene has CDR1 MDHEN and CDR2 SYDVKM. This CDR3 region has 15 residues. As handled by the study authors: From reference gene primer amplification, estimates of nucleated cell counts were derived. Assay used: immunoSEQ multiplex PCR; TCRdb lists only in-frame clones, some missing. Clone size and the V and J calls come from that table; the DNA yielded D and trimming. The sample contains more than 95,000 clones, about 89% of which appear only once. The source is a human donor in a cohort sampled during active COVID-19. The sequenced material came from peripheral blood. J is TRBJ1-6 and V is TRBV28; 10 bases are shared with TRBD1. For the CDR3, the DNA is TGTGCCAGCAGTAAGCCGGGACAGGGGAATTCACCCCTCCACTTT. It codes for CASSKPGQGNSPLHF.